This T cell receptor beta chain stems from a study of T-cell reconstitution after alpha-beta-depleted transplantation in children. This clonotype was detected only a few times. The authors prepared the TCRbeta library with unique molecular identifiers. From the PCR reads, TCRdb called clonotypes with MiXCR, one entry per CDR3 protein. The repertoire has about 400,000 distinct CDR3 sequences, roughly 22% of them found once; the top ten carry 3.5% to 4%. V gave up 4 bases and J gave up 3 bases, with 11 bases separating them. The CDR3 is 14 residues long. CDR1 and CDR2 from the germline V gene are SNHLY and FYNNEI.

The TCR comes from a human donor who donated a stem cell graft to a child with acute myeloid leukemia. The chain employs TRBV2 and TRBJ2-3, with unresolved D. This material consisted of PBMCs from the stem cell graft donor, taken from the stem cell graft. CDR3 DNA: TGTGCCAGCAGTGTGGGCAGGACGACAGATACGCAGTATTTT. Translated, it gives CASSVGRTTDTQYF.